This T cell receptor beta chain was retrieved from a study of blood T cells in healthy people across ages. Study conclusions and caveats: Lack of knowledge of donor CMV status possibly confounded expanded clonotype changes. Observed TCR beta diversity showed a strong correlation with the percentage of naive T cells as measured by flow cytometry. When set beside aged donors, long-lived donors presented more naive CD4+ cells and higher diversity.

CDR3 length equals 18 residues. Germline loops: CDR1 SSHAT, CDR2 FNYEAQ (reference sequence). Using a J-beta primer mix together with a sample-barcoded 5' primer, a second PCR was run for 7 to 11 cycles. Using its own MiXCR run on the 5' RACE reads, TCRdb lists one record per CDR3 protein. The sample includes 870,000 or so distinct CDR3 sequences, 29% of them seen just once. A word on this clonotype: Its target is not known. Germline is not matched at one junction end, which may reflect a read error.

V gene TRBV7-7 combines with J gene TRBJ1-5; maybe TRBD1 (6 bases). The sequence derives from a woman older than 75 in good health. The source material was blood. This CDR3 reads CAGSLYPFDRRHNQPQHF. CDR3 coding DNA: TGTGCCGGCAGCTTATACCCCTTCGACAGGAGACACAATCAGCCCCAGCATTTT.